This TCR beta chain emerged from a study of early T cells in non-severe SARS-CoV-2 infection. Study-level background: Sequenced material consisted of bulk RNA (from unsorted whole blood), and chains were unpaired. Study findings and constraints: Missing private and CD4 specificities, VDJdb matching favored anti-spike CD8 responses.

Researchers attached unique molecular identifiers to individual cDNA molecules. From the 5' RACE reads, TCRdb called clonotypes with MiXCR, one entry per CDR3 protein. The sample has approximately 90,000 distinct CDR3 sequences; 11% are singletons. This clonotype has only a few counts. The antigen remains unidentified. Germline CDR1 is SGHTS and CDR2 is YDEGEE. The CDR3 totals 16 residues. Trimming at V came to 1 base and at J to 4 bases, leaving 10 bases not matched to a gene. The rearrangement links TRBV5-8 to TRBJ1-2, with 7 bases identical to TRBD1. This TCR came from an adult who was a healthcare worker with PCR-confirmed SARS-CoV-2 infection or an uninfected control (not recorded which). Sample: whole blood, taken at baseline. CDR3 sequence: CASSLFQGEKTYGYTF. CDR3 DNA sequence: TGTGCCAGCAGCTTGTTTCAGGGGGAGAAGACCTATGGCTACACCTTC.